Listed below are T cell receptor beta chains from one sample, sequenced in a study of T cells in narcolepsy. The data were produced by immunoSEQ multiplex PCR, yet TCRdb's version contains in-frame clones alone and is incomplete. The table shows around 25,000 clones, with about 89% occurring only once. Specimen: CD45RA- memory CD4+ T cells from PBMCs. The origin of the receptors is a human donor with narcolepsy. CDR3s include the opening cysteine and the closing phenylalanine or tryptophan. A D gene is named only where the DNA matches it firmly. Clone sizes are given selectively: once, few, many, or a class where the clone is expanded.

J gene: TRBJ1-4
D gene: NA
V gene: TRBV10-2
clone size: NA
CDR3 DNA: TGCGCCAGCAGATCCGAGTGGTCTAATGAAAAACTGTTTTTT
CDR3 protein: CASRSEWSNEKLFF

J gene: TRBJ2-5
D gene: TRBD1
V gene: TRBV28
clone size: NA
CDR3 DNA: TGTGCCAGCAGTCTGAGTACAGGGGAAGAGACCCAGTACTTC
CDR3 protein: CASSLSTGEETQYF

J gene: TRBJ1-2
D gene: NA
V gene: TRBV2
clone size: NA
CDR3 DNA: TGTGCCAGCAGCACTCTTTGGGGGGGCGCGAGCTATGGCTACACCTTC
CDR3 protein: CASSTLWGGASYGYTF

J gene: TRBJ1-1
D gene: NA
V gene: TRBV6-1
clone size: once
CDR3 DNA: TGTGCCAGCAGTGATTCGGTCGGGGCATGGGGTTTCTTT
CDR3 protein: CASSDSVGAWGFF

J gene: TRBJ2-7
D gene: TRBD2
V gene: TRBV19
clone size: few
CDR3 DNA: TGTGCCAGTAGTCTTGGGACTAGCGGGACTCCCTACGAGCAGTACTTC
CDR3 protein: CASSLGTSGTPYEQYF

J gene: TRBJ1-2
D gene: NA
V gene: TRBV4-2
clone size: NA
CDR3 DNA: TGTGCCAGCAGCCAAGATACAGGGCCGTATGGCTACACCTTC
CDR3 protein: CASSQDTGPYGYTF

J gene: TRBJ1-4
D gene: NA
V gene: TRBV6-1
clone size: NA
CDR3 DNA: TGTGCCAGCAAGGGCAGGGCCAATGAAAAACTGTTTTTT
CDR3 protein: CASKGRANEKLFF

J gene: TRBJ2-2
D gene: NA
V gene: TRBV7-2
clone size: NA
CDR3 DNA: TGTGCCAGCAGCCCAGGGAGGACCGGGGAGCTGCTTTTT
CDR3 protein: CASSPGRTGELLF

J gene: TRBJ2-5
D gene: NA
V gene: TRBV5-6
clone size: few
CDR3 DNA: TGTGCCAGCAGCTTGGAGGACGGGGAGACCCAGTACTTC
CDR3 protein: CASSLEDGETQYF

J gene: TRBJ1-6
D gene: NA
V gene: TRBV14
clone size: once
CDR3 DNA: TGTGCCAGCAGTTCCCTTGGGGGAACAAGTTCACCCCTCCACTTT
CDR3 protein: CASSSLGGTSSPLHF

J gene: TRBJ1-2
D gene: TRBD1
V gene: TRBV7-9
clone size: NA
CDR3 DNA: TGTGCCACGCGGGACAGGGGGCATGGCTACACCTTC
CDR3 protein: CATRDRGHGYTF

J gene: TRBJ2-3
D gene: TRBD1
V gene: TRBV5-1
clone size: NA
CDR3 DNA: TGCGCCAGCAGCCAACAGGGGGCGGGGACAGATACGCAGTATTTT
CDR3 protein: CASSQQGAGTDTQYF